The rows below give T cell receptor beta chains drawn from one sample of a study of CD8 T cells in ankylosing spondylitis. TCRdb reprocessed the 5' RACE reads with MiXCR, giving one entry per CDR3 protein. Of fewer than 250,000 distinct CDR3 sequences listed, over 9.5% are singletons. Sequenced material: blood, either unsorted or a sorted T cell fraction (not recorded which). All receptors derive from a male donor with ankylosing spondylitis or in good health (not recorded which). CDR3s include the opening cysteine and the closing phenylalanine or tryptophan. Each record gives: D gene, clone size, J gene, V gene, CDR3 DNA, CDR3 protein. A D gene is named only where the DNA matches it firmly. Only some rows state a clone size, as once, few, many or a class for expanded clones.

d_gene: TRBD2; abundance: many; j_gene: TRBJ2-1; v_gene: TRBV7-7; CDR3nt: TGTGCCAGCAGCAGCGGGAAATACGCGAATGAGCAGTTCTTC; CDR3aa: CASSSGKYANEQFF
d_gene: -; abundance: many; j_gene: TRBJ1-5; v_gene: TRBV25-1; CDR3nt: TGTGCCAGCAGTCCCTTTGGGGGCGGCAGGGGAGAGGATCAGCCCCAGCATTTT; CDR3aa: CASSPFGGGRGEDQPQHF
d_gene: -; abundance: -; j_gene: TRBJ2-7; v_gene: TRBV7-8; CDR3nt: TGTGCCAACAGCTTTGAAGGGAGCTACGAGCAGTACTTC; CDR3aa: CANSFEGSYEQYF
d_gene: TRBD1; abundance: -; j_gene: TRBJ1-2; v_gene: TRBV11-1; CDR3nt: TGTGCCAGCAGCTTCGACCCCGGGACAGTACCTCATAACTATGGCTACACCTTC; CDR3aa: CASSFDPGTVPHNYGYTF
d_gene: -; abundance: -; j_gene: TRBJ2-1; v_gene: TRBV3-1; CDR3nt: TGTGCCAGCAGCCAAGATAGCCGGAGCTACAATGAGCAGTTCTTC; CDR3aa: CASSQDSRSYNEQFF
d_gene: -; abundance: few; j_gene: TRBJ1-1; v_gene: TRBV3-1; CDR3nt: TGTGCCAGCAGCCAAACAGGGTCGAACACTGAAGCTTTCTTT; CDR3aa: CASSQTGSNTEAFF
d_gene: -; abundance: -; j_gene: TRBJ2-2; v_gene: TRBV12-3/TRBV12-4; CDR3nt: TGTGCCATCCGTCAGGGGAACACCGGGGAGCTGTTTTTT; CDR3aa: CAIRQGNTGELFF
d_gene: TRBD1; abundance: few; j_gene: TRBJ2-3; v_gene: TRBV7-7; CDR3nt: TGTGCCAGCAGCTCGGACAGGGGTGGGGATACGCAGTATTTT; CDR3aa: CASSSDRGGDTQYF
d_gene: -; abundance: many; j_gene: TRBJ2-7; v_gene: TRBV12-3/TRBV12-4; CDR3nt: TGTGCCAGCAGTGCTCAACAGGGATACGAGCAGTACTTC; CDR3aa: CASSAQQGYEQYF
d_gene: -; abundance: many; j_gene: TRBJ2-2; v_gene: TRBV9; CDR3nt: TGTGCCAGCAGCCCGCCCGGGACTGGGAACACCGGGGAGCTGTTTTTT; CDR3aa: CASSPPGTGNTGELFF
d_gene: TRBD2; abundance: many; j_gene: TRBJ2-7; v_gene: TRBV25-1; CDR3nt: TGTGCCAGCAGTGAACCCGGGGGGTTCCACCACTACGAGCAGTACTTC; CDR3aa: CASSEPGGFHHYEQYF
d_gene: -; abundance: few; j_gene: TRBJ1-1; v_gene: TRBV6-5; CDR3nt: TGTGCCAGCACCCGGGATATTACTGAAGCTTTCTTT; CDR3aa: CASTRDITEAFF
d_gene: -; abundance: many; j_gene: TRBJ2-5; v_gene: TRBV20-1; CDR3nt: TGCAGTGCTACCGGAGGGGGGGCGTTAGAGACCCAGTACTTC; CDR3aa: CSATGGGALETQYF
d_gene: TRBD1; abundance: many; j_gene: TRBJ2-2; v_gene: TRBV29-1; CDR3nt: TGCAGCGCCTCGACAGGGGGGAACACCGGGGAGCTGTTTTTT; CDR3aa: CSASTGGNTGELFF
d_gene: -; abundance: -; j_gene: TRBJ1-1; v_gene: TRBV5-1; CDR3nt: TGCGCCAGCAGCTTCGACGCGAACACTGCAGCTTTCTTT; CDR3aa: CASSFDANTAAFF
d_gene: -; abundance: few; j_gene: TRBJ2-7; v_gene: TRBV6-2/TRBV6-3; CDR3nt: TGTGCCAGCAGTTCCAACGGACAGTACGAGCAGTACTTC; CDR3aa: CASSSNGQYEQYF
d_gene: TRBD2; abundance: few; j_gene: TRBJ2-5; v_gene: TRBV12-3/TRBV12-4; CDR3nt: TGTGCCAGCAGCCAAGGACTAGCGGTGTACCAAGAGACCCAGTACTTC; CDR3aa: CASSQGLAVYQETQYF
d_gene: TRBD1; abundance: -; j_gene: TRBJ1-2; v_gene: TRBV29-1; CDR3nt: TGCAGCGTTGAAGGGATAGGACAGGGGGCGACCGGCTACACCTTC; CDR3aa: CSVEGIGQGATGYTF
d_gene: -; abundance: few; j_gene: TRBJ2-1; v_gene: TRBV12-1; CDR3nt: TGCGCCAGCAGTCCGACGGGGGAAGGACACAATGAGCAGTTCTTC; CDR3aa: CASSPTGEGHNEQFF
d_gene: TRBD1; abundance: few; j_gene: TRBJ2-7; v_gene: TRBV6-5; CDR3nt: TGTGCCAGCGGGACAGGGTTACAAGAGCAGTACTTC; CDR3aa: CASGTGLQEQYF
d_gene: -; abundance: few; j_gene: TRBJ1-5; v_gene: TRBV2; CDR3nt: TGTGCCAGCAGTGATCAGGGTGATCAGCCCCAGCATTTT; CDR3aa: CASSDQGDQPQHF
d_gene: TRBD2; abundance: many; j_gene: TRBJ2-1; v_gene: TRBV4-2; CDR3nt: TGTGCCAGCAGCCGAAACCACAGAAATAGCGGGGGGAGCTCCTACAATGAGCAGTTCTTC; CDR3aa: CASSRNHRNSGGSSYNEQFF
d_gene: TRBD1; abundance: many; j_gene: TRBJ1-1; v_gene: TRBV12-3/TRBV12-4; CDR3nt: TGTGCCAGCAGTTTAGGGCAGGGGGCAGGAATGAACACTGAAGCTTTCTTT; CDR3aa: CASSLGQGAGMNTEAFF
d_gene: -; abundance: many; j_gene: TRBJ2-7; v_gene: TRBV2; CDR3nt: TGTGCCAGCATTTTGCCCGCCCCGGGGAAGTACGAGCAGTACTTC; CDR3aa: CASILPAPGKYEQYF
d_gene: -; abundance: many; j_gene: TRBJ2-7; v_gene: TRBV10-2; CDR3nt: TGCGCCAGCAGTGAAAGGCAACTCCTCTTCTACGAGCAGTACTTC; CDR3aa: CASSERQLLFYEQYF
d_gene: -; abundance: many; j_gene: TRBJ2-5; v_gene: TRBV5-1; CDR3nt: TGCGCCAGCAGCACCGGGCAAGAGACCCAGTACTTC; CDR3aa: CASSTGQETQYF